The sequence of this T cell receptor (beta chain) was determined in a study of cytomegalovirus exposure and HLA in healthy donors. Broader study findings: Cytomegalovirus status was reportedly diagnosed by the classifier with high specificity and sensitivity. Sequencing probably produced one cluster of sequence variants that were highly shared. According to the study, around 180 TCR beta chains were cytomegalovirus-associated.

CDR1 SGDLS and CDR2 YYNGEE come from the germline V gene. The J segment lost 4 bases and the V segment lost 0 bases, leaving 4 bases of the junction unmatched. The CDR3 is 16 residues long. Donors had nominal health at sampling but likely had unrecorded immune exposures. Points on this clone: Its antigen is still unknown.

The PCR was carried out with 60 Vbeta primers and 13 Jbeta primers. Measured with immunoSEQ multiplex PCR; TCRdb has only the in-frame clones, and not every one. In the table there are some 170,000 clones, just over 75% of which are singletons. This sequence joins TRBV9 and TRBJ2-2; 9 nucleotides agree with TRBD1. Sequenced material: PBMCs. This receptor was obtained from a woman between 35 and 50 years old in good health and CMV-seronegative. The CDR3 here is CASSVDGTGITGELFF. The CDR3 coding sequence is TGTGCCAGCAGCGTAGATGGGACAGGGATCACCGGGGAGCTGTTTTTT.